There are many counts of the clone carrying this T cell receptor beta chain. Its matching antigen is unknown. Preparing the TCRbeta library involved the use of unique molecular identifiers. MiXCR was run by TCRdb on the PCR reads, yielding one entry per CDR3 protein. The sample holds around 800,000 distinct CDR3 sequences, approximately 15% seen once. This CDR3 region has 16 residues. The germline V gene encodes CDR1 LGHNA and CDR2 YSLEER. Trimming took off 0 bases at V and 0 bases at J, with 11 bases between the two ends. This sample stems from a study of T-cell reconstitution after alpha-beta-depleted transplantation in children. Whole-study findings and limits: At around two months after transplant, the alpha-beta T cells were reportedly derived from several hundred expanded clones that came from non-depleted graft cells. Diversity and T-cell counts at one year after transplant derived mostly from new T cells. Certain patients had high TCRbeta diversity at day 60, and it came from recipient T cells and thymic progenitors that survived.

The sequence was obtained from a male patient between 10 and 17 years old who had a stem cell transplant for acute lymphoblastic leukemia, so the T cells may come from the graft donor. The chain recombines TRBV4-3 with TRBJ1-1; no firm D call. Sample: PBMCs, mostly from graft donor cells, taken 360 days after TCRalphabeta/CD19-depleted stem cell transplant. The CDR3 reads CASSQEFPIMNTEAFF. The CDR3 DNA sequence: TGCGCCAGCAGCCAAGAATTCCCTATTATGAACACTGAAGCTTTCTTT.